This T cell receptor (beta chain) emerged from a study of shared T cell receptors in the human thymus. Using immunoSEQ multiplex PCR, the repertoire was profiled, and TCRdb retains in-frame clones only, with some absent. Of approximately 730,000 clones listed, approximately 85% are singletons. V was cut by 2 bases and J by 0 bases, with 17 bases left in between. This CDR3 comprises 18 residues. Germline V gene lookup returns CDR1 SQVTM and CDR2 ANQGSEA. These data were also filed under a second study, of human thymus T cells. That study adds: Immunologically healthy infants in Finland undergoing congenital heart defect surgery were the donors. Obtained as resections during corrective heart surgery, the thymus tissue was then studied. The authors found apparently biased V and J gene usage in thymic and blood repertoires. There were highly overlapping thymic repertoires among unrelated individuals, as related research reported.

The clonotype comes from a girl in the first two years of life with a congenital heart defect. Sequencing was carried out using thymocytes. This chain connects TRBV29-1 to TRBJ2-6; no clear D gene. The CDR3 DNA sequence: TGCAGCGTTGAATTACCGTCCCTGCCCAGCTCTGGGGCCAACGTCCTGACTTTC. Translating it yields CSVELPSLPSSGANVLTF.